The rows below give T cell receptor beta chains drawn from one sample of a study of technical replicates of blood from a few donors. Sequenced by immunoSEQ multiplex PCR; TCRdb stores in-frame clones only, minus some. Counted here are 95,000 to 100,000 clones, under 96% occurring once; the ten biggest clones make up approximately 0.21%. Sequencing was performed on T cells isolated from PBMCs. These receptors all come from a human donor in good health. The CDR3 runs from the conserved cysteine through the conserved F or W. D genes are given only for firm matches. The size of a clone is reported for some rows only, either as once, few or many, or as a class for expanded clones.

V	J	size	D	CDR3	DNA
TRBV19	TRBJ1-2	NA	TRBD1	CASRSRTGDGYTF	TGTGCCAGTAGATCGCGGACAGGGGACGGCTACACCTTC
TRBV4-1	TRBJ2-7	NA	TRBD2	CASSQEISGGPSSYEQYF	TGCGCCAGCAGCCAAGAAATTAGCGGGGGACCTAGCTCCTACGAGCAGTACTTC
TRBV18	TRBJ2-7	NA	NA	CASSPPQKLHEQYF	TGTGCCAGCTCACCACCACAGAAATTACACGAGCAGTACTTC
TRBV27	TRBJ1-1	NA	NA	CASSLSRNTEAFF	TGTGCCAGCAGTTTATCCAGGAACACTGAAGCTTTCTTT
TRBV18	TRBJ1-1	NA	NA	CASSPARYGQGAEAFF	TGTGCCAGCTCACCGGCCCGCTACGGCCAAGGGGCTGAAGCTTTCTTT
TRBV6-1	TRBJ1-5	NA	NA	CAGSEYRSSQPQHF	TGTGCCGGCAGTGAATATAGATCATCCCAGCCCCAGCATTTT
TRBV7-9	TRBJ2-7	NA	NA	CASSSRETYEQYF	TGTGCCAGCAGCTCGAGGGAAACCTACGAGCAGTACTTC
TRBV15	TRBJ2-3	NA	TRBD2	CATSVLAGPTDTQYF	TGTGCCACCAGCGTACTAGCGGGTCCCACAGATACGCAGTATTTT
TRBV27	TRBJ1-5	NA	TRBD1	CASSRSGTASFWNQPQHF	TGTGCCAGCAGCCGGTCTGGGACAGCCTCCTTTTGGAATCAGCCCCAGCATTTT
TRBV6-1	TRBJ1-5	NA	NA	CAGGVELQPQHF	TGTGCCGGGGGGGTTGAGCTTCAGCCCCAGCATTTT
TRBV7-7	TRBJ1-1	NA	NA	CASSVSVDTEAFF	TGTGCTAGCAGCGTAAGCGTGGACACTGAAGCTTTCTTT
TRBV29-1	TRBJ2-3	NA	NA	CSGGKPGHSTDTQYF	TGCAGCGGGGGAAAGCCGGGACATAGCACAGATACGCAGTATTTT
TRBV11-2	TRBJ1-5	NA	NA	CASSLRPGVQPQHF	TGTGCCAGCAGCCTTCGTCCCGGGGTCCAGCCCCAGCATTTT
TRBV14	TRBJ2-3	once	NA	CASSQAGTTDTQYF	TGTGCCAGCAGCCAAGCTGGCACCACAGATACGCAGTATTTT
TRBV21-1	TRBJ1-5	NA	NA	CASGQILSPRHQPQHF	TGTGCCAGCGGGCAGATCCTATCCCCTCGCCATCAGCCCCAGCATTTT
TRBV4-1	TRBJ2-3	NA	TRBD2	CASSQEVAGDTQYF	TGCGCCAGCAGCCAAGAAGTAGCGGGGGATACGCAGTATTTT
TRBV2	TRBJ2-3	NA	NA	CASSSSTDTQYF	TGTGCCAGCTCTAGTAGCACAGATACGCAGTATTTT
TRBV19	TRBJ2-1	NA	NA	CASTSMDSARNEQFF	TGTGCCAGTACCTCTATGGACTCCGCCCGGAATGAGCAGTTCTTC
TRBV28	TRBJ2-1	NA	TRBD2	CASTNPFQRGLEDNEQFF	TGTGCCAGCACCAATCCCTTCCAGCGGGGGTTGGAAGACAATGAGCAGTTCTTC
TRBV5-1	TRBJ2-1	NA	TRBD2	CASSWSSGSLYNEQFF	TGCGCCAGCAGCTGGTCTAGCGGGAGTCTTTACAATGAGCAGTTCTTC
TRBV6-5	TRBJ1-2	NA	NA	CASSKENYGYTF	TGTGCCAGCAGTAAAGAGAACTATGGCTACACCTTC
TRBV2	TRBJ1-2	NA	NA	CASSNQALGYGYTF	TGTGCCAGCAGTAACCAGGCTTTGGGCTATGGCTACACCTTC
TRBV7-8	TRBJ2-1	NA	TRBD1	CASSSSGGSYNEQFF	TGTGCCAGCAGCTCCTCAGGGGGCTCCTACAATGAGCAGTTCTTC
TRBV4-1	TRBJ1-1	once	NA	CASSQATGTEAFF	TGCGCCAGCAGCCAAGCGACGGGCACTGAAGCTTTCTTT
TRBV10-3	TRBJ2-5	NA	TRBD2	CAIRPGLASGDEQETQYF	TGTGCCATCCGGCCGGGACTAGCTTCTGGAGATGAGCAAGAGACCCAGTACTTC
TRBV5-6	TRBJ2-2	NA	NA	CASSPGNGELFF	TGTGCCAGCTCCCCAGGGAACGGGGAGCTGTTTTTT
TRBV10-1	TRBJ2-7	once	NA	CASICTGTDYDEQYF	TGCGCCAGCATTTGTACCGGGACTGACTACGACGAGCAGTACTTC
TRBV15	TRBJ2-1	NA	TRBD2	CATSRPSGGAYEQFF	TGTGCCACCAGCCGGCCTAGCGGGGGGGCCTATGAGCAGTTCTTC
TRBV27	TRBJ2-1	once	TRBD2	CASSPGTSGRANEQFF	TGTGCCAGCAGTCCAGGGACTAGCGGGAGGGCCAATGAGCAGTTCTTC
TRBV6-5	TRBJ1-2	NA	NA	CATKTGSYYGYTF	TGTGCCACCAAGACCGGGTCTTATTATGGCTACACCTTC
TRBV9	TRBJ2-3	NA	TRBD2	CASSVAGGPDTQYF	TGTGCCAGCAGCGTAGCGGGGGGGCCAGATACGCAGTATTTT
TRBV9	TRBJ2-1	once	TRBD2	CASSGTGTSGANSYNEQFF	TGTGCCAGCAGCGGCACGGGGACTAGCGGGGCGAACTCCTACAATGAGCAGTTCTTC
TRBV7-3	TRBJ1-1	NA	TRBD1	CASSAEPGQGIEAFF	TGTGCCAGCAGCGCCGAACCGGGACAGGGGATTGAAGCTTTCTTT
TRBV7-2	TRBJ2-2	NA	NA	CASSVSHIRGAAGELFF	TGTGCCAGCAGCGTATCACATATACGGGGGGCGGCCGGGGAGCTGTTTTTT
TRBV11-2	TRBJ2-2	NA	TRBD2	CASSLTRGGNTGELFF	TGTGCCAGCAGCTTAACTCGCGGGGGGAACACCGGGGAGCTGTTTTTT
TRBV4-1	TRBJ2-5	NA	TRBD1	CASSTGQGQETQYF	TGCGCCAGCAGCACAGGACAGGGGCAAGAGACCCAGTACTTC
TRBV7-6	TRBJ2-1	NA	TRBD2	CASSPGRGASYNEQFF	TGTGCCAGCAGCCCTGGGAGGGGCGCCTCCTACAATGAGCAGTTCTTC
TRBV11-2	TRBJ1-1	once	NA	CASSSFRGSTEAFF	TGTGCCAGCAGCTCCTTCAGGGGAAGCACTGAAGCTTTCTTT
TRBV5-1	TRBJ1-1	NA	NA	CASSGGTRLNTEAFF	TGCGCCAGCAGTGGGGGCACGAGGTTAAACACTGAAGCTTTCTTT
TRBV6-1	TRBJ2-3	NA	TRBD1	CASSRQGNTDTQYF	TGTGCCAGCAGCCGACAGGGCAACACAGATACGCAGTATTTT
TRBV7-7	TRBJ2-1	NA	NA	CASSLELIGAGDEQFF	TGTGCCAGCAGCTTAGAGTTGATCGGGGCAGGGGATGAGCAGTTCTTC
TRBV12-5	TRBJ2-5	few	NA	CASGQNQETQYF	TGTGCTAGTGGCCAGAATCAAGAGACCCAGTACTTC
TRBV28	TRBJ2-2	NA	NA	CASGDFRLFF	TGTGCCAGCGGGGACTTTAGGCTGTTTTTT
TRBV28	TRBJ1-5	NA	NA	CASSLGGRNQPQHF	TGTGCCAGCAGTTTGGGCGGGCGCAATCAGCCCCAGCATTTT
TRBV4-1	TRBJ2-4	NA	NA	CASSQEARAARGGTAIQYF	TGCGCCAGCAGCCAAGAAGCCCGCGCCGCACGGGGAGGTACTGCCATTCAGTACTTC
TRBV6-5	TRBJ1-1	once	NA	CASRPGGPNTEAFF	TGTGCCAGCAGACCAGGAGGACCGAACACTGAAGCTTTCTTT
TRBV6-5	TRBJ1-5	once	NA	CASRGDLPQHF	TGTGCCAGCAGAGGGGATCTGCCCCAGCATTTT
TRBV7-9	TRBJ2-7	NA	NA	CASSSDSNYEQYF	TGTGCCAGCAGCTCCGACAGCAACTACGAGCAGTACTTC
TRBV7-9	TRBJ1-1	NA	NA	CASSLQGTATEAFF	TGTGCCAGCAGCTTACAAGGAACAGCCACTGAAGCTTTCTTT
TRBV9	TRBJ2-7	NA	TRBD1	CASSLTGTGLYEQYF	TGTGCCAGCAGCCTCACCGGGACAGGGCTATACGAGCAGTACTTC
TRBV28	TRBJ2-1	NA	TRBD2	CASSIKLAGEEQFF	TGTGCCAGCAGTATAAAACTAGCGGGAGAAGAGCAGTTCTTC
TRBV5-1	TRBJ2-7	NA	NA	CASSLVGGRGLPYEQYF	TGCGCCAGCAGCTTAGTAGGGGGACGGGGACTACCCTACGAGCAGTACTTC
TRBV18	TRBJ2-1	NA	TRBD2	CASSPVTSGGANEQFF	TGTGCCAGCTCACCCGTGACTAGCGGGGGGGCCAATGAGCAGTTCTTC
TRBV11-1	TRBJ2-1	NA	TRBD2	CASSINPTSGSTNEQFF	TGTGCCAGCAGCATCAACCCGACTAGCGGGAGTACTAATGAGCAGTTCTTC
TRBV29-1	TRBJ2-1	NA	TRBD2	CSIVAGAGVSYNEQFF	TGCAGCATAGTAGCAGGAGCGGGGGTCTCCTACAATGAGCAGTTCTTC
TRBV7-9	TRBJ2-1	NA	NA	CASSPPGVREQFF	TGTGCCAGCAGCCCCCCGGGAGTCCGGGAGCAGTTCTTC
TRBV28	TRBJ2-2	NA	NA	CASSSTRGTGELFF	TGTGCCAGCAGTTCGACTAGGGGCACCGGGGAGCTGTTTTTT
TRBV6-1	TRBJ1-1	NA	TRBD1	CASSLDRGQTEAFF	TGTGCCAGCAGTCTAGACAGGGGTCAGACTGAAGCTTTCTTT
TRBV30	TRBJ2-5	NA	TRBD2	CAWSDGLAIQETQYF	TGTGCCTGGAGTGATGGACTAGCGATACAAGAGACCCAGTACTTC